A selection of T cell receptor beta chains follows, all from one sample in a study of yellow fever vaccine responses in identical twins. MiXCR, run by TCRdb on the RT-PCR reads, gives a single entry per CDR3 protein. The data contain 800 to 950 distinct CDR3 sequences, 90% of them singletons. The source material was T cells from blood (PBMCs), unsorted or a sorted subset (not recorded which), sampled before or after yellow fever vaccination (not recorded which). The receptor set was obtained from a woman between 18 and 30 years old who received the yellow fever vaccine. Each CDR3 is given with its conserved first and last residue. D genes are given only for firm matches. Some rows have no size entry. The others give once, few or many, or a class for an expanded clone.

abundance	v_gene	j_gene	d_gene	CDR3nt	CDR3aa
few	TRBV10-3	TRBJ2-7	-	TGTGCCATCAGGGGGGTCCGGACGGACATCTACGAGCAGTACTTC	CAIRGVRTDIYEQYF
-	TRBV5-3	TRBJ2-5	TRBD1	TGTGCCAGAAGCTTATGGGGGACAGTGAAGACCCAGTACTTC	CARSLWGTVKTQYF
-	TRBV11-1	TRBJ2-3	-	TGTGCCAGCAGCTACAACTCCAGGGTGGGGGGCACAGATACGCAGTATTTT	CASSYNSRVGGTDTQYF
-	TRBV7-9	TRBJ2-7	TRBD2	TGTGCCAGCAGCTTATGGTCGGGACTAGCATCTTCGGACGAGCAGTACTTC	CASSLWSGLASSDEQYF
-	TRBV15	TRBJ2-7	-	TGTGCCACCAGCAGAGAGGGGGATTACGAGCAGTACTTC	CATSREGDYEQYF
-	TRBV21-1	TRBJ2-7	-	TGTGCCAGCAGCTCAAAGGGGGACAGATCGTCTTCGGAGCAGTACTTC	CASSSKGDRSSSEQYF
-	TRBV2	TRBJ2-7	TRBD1	TGTGCCAGCAGTGGCGGGACAGGGTCGGGCGAGCAGTACTTC	CASSGGTGSGEQYF
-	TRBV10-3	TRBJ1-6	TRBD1	TGTGCCATAGGACAGGGCAGATCACCCCTCCACTTT	CAIGQGRSPLHF
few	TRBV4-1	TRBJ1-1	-	TGCGCCAGCAGCCAAGTTTCCTCATTCGACGAAGCTTTCTTT	CASSQVSSFDEAFF
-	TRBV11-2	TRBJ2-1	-	TGTGCCAGCAGCTTGAGACAGGGAGGGAATTCAGAGCAGTTCTTC	CASSLRQGGNSEQFF
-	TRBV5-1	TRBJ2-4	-	TGCGCCAGCAGCTCCTCGTCGGCCAAAAACATTCAGTACTTC	CASSSSSAKNIQYF
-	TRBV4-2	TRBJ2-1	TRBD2	TGTGCCAGCAGCCAAGATACCACTAGCGGGACAAACAATGAGCAGTTCTTC	CASSQDTTSGTNNEQFF
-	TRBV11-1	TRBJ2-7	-	TGTGCCAGCAGCTTGACAGCCGCCTACGAGCAGTACTTC	CASSLTAAYEQYF
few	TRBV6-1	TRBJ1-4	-	TGTGCCGGCTACCCGGGCGCAACTAATGAAAAACTGTTTTTT	CAGYPGATNEKLFF
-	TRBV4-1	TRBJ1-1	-	TGCGCCAGCAGCCAAAGGGAGGGCAGACTCAACACTGAAGCTTTCTTT	CASSQREGRLNTEAFF
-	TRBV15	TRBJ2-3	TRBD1	TGTGCCACCAGTCTGGGACAGGACACAGATACGCAGTATTTT	CATSLGQDTDTQYF
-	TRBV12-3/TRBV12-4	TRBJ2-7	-	TGTGCCAGCAGTTTCGGAGGGACCTACGAGCAGTACTTC	CASSFGGTYEQYF
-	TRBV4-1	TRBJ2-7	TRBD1	TGCGCCAGCAGGGGACAGGGGGCGCACGAGCAGTACTTC	CASRGQGAHEQYF
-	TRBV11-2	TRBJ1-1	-	TGTGCCAGCAGCTTAGATTTGGGGGTATCTGCTTTCTTT	CASSLDLGVSAFF
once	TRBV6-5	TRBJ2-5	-	TGTGCCAGCAGTTACTCCTCAGGCCCCCAAGAGACCCAGTACTTC	CASSYSSGPQETQYF
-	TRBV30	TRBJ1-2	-	TGTGCCTGGAGCGGCCAGGGGCGGGAGGGCTACACCTTC	CAWSGQGREGYTF
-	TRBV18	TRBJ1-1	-	TGTGCCAGCTCACTTCCCGGAACCGAAGTAGCTTTCTTT	CASSLPGTEVAFF
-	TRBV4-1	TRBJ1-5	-	TGCGCCAGCAGCCAAGAGTCAGTCAATCGGCCCCAGCATTTT	CASSQESVNRPQHF
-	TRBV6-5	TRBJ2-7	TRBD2	TGTGCCAGCAGTTACCCTCTAGCGGGAGTGGACGAGCAGTACTTC	CASSYPLAGVDEQYF
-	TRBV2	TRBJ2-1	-	TGTGCCAGCAGTGCGGGGGACAATGAGCAGTTCTTC	CASSAGDNEQFF
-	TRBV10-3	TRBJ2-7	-	TGTGCCATCAGTGCCTCCGACAGGCGGTCCTACGAGCAGTACTTC	CAISASDRRSYEQYF
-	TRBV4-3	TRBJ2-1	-	TGCGCCAGCAGCCCAGACGCTATGGGCTCCTACAATGAGCAGTTCTTC	CASSPDAMGSYNEQFF
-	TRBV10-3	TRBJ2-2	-	TGTGCCATCAGTGAGGAAACCGGGGAGCTGTTTTTT	CAISEETGELFF
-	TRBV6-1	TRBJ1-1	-	TGTGCCAGCAGTGAGATCACTGAAGCTTTCTTT	CASSEITEAFF
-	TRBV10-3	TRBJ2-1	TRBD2	TGTGCCACCCGACAAAGCGGGGGGAGCTATGAGCAGTTCTTC	CATRQSGGSYEQFF
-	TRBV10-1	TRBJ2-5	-	TGCGCCAGCAGTGTAACGCCCTCCCAAGAGACCCAGTACTTC	CASSVTPSQETQYF
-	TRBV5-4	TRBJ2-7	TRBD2	TGTGCCAGCAGCTTGGTGTCTAGCGGGATTATTACCTACGAGCAGTACTTC	CASSLVSSGIITYEQYF
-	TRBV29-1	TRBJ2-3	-	TGCAGCGCCTGCGGTCTAGCAGGCTCAGATACGCAGTATTTT	CSACGLAGSDTQYF
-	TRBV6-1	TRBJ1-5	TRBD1	TGTGCCAGCAGCTTGGACAGGGGAAGCAATCAGCCCCAGCATTTT	CASSLDRGSNQPQHF
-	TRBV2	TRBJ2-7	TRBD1	TGTGCCAGCAGGGACGACAGGGCCCGTTCCTACGAGCAGTACTTC	CASRDDRARSYEQYF
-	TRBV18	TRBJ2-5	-	TGTGCCAGCTCACCATCCACAGTCGGAGAGACCCAGTACTTC	CASSPSTVGETQYF
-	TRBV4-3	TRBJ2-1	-	TGCGCCAGCAACCAGCCCAACGCGGGAAGAGTATCCAATGAGCAGTTCTTC	CASNQPNAGRVSNEQFF
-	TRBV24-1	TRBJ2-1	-	TGTGCCACCTTTGGGGGTGAGCAGTTCTTC	CATFGGEQFF
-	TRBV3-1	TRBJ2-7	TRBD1	TGTGCCAGCAGCCCCCGGGACAGAGGCTACGAGCAGTACTTC	CASSPRDRGYEQYF
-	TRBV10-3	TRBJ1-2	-	TGTGCCGGAGGCGGGGCAGACGCGAGCTATGGCTACACCTTC	CAGGGADASYGYTF
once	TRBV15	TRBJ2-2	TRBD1	TGTGCCACCAGCTCATCGGACAGGGTAGCCGGGGAGCTGTTTTTT	CATSSSDRVAGELFF
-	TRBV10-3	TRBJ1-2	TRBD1	TGTGCCATCAGTGATACCCGCCGGACAGGGGATTCCTATGGCTACACCTTC	CAISDTRRTGDSYGYTF
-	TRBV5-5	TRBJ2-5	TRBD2	TGTGCCAGCAGCTTGGCTAGCGGGATTTATCAAGAGACCCAGTACTTC	CASSLASGIYQETQYF
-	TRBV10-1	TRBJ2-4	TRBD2	TGCGCCAGCAGTGAGTCGATAGGGAGGGCAAGAAACATTCAGTACTTC	CASSESIGRARNIQYF
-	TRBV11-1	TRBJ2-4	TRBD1	TGTGCCAGCAGCACCCGAGGGGGCAGTATTAACATTCAGTACTTC	CASSTRGGSINIQYF
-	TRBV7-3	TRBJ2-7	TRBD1	TGTGCCAGCAGCTTAATCGGGACAGGAACCGCCTACGAGCAGTACTTC	CASSLIGTGTAYEQYF
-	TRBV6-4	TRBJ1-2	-	TGTGCCAGCAGTGACTCGGGACACTATGGCTACACCTTC	CASSDSGHYGYTF
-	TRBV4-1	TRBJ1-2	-	TGCGCCAGCAGCCCAAGTCCGGGACAAACTACCTATGGCTACACCTTC	CASSPSPGQTTYGYTF
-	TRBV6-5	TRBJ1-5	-	TGTGCCAGCAGTTACCCGGGTCAGCCCCAGCATTTT	CASSYPGQPQHF
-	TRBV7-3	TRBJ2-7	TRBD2	TGTGCCAGCAGCTTGGGACTAGCGGGGCCGGGGGAGCAGTACTTC	CASSLGLAGPGEQYF
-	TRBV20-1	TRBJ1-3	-	TGCAGTGCTAGTTTCAGGGACTCTGGAAACACCATATATTTT	CSASFRDSGNTIYF